These 9 T cell receptor beta chains came from one sample sequenced in a study of Ad26.COV2.S vaccination and SARS-CoV-2 variants. Stated treatment: around 19 received Ad26.COV2.S at low or high dose, single or two shots; several received placebo; per-sample allocation not given. After the first vaccine or placebo injection, samples were drawn on day 63. The protocol was immunoSEQ multiplex PCR, while the TCRdb copy is restricted to in-frame clones and leaves out a portion. The data hold around 270,000 clones, with around nine tenths observed a single time. The input for sequencing was peripheral blood, taken in a trial of Ad26.COV2.S vaccine versus placebo. Source of these receptors: a person between 18 and 65 years old who received the Ad26.COV2.S COVID-19 vaccine or a placebo.

The V and J genes are TRBV27 and TRBJ1-6; D not resolved. The germline V gene encodes CDR1 MNHEY and CDR2 SMNVEV (reference sequence). The CDR3 loop spans 15 amino acids. V was cut by 2 bases and J by 0 bases, with 5 bases left in between. CDR3 nucleotides: TGTGCCAGCAGTTTACGGAGCTCCTATAATTCACCCCTCCACTTT. It encodes CASSLRSSYNSPLHF.

This clone showed up just a few times. The CDR3 spells CASSLSRGSYNEQFF. The CDR3 DNA follows: TGTGCCAGCAGTTTATCTAGGGGTTCCTACAATGAGCAGTTCTTC. The chain carries TRBV27 and TRBJ2-1, with D possibly being TRBD1 (5 bases). Germline V gives CDR1 MNHEY, CDR2 SMNVEV (reference sequence). V was cut by 0 bases and J by 1 base, with 7 bases left in between. The CDR3 runs to 15 residues.

J is TRBJ2-7 and V is TRBV2; a weak D match, TRBD1 (5 bases). CDR1 is SNHLY and CDR2 is FYNNEI in the germline V gene. V was shortened by 7 bases and J by 2 bases, with 12 bases between the two germline ends. This CDR3 is 13 amino acids long. This chain's CDR3 is CASISQGPYEQYF. DNA for the CDR3: TGTGCCAGCATTTCCCAGGGCCCCTACGAGCAGTACTTC.

There are a few counts of this clone. V and J are TRBV15 and TRBJ2-5; 9 positions match TRBD2. V was clipped by 7 bases and J by 5 bases; unmatched bases: 8. Germline V gene sequence: CDR1 LNHNV, CDR2 YYDKDF (reference sequence). This CDR3 is 14 amino acids long. The CDR3 sequence: CATKTAGGRETQYF. The CDR3 bases are TGTGCCACCAAAACAGCGGGGGGTCGGGAGACCCAGTACTTC.

This clone occurred once. The chain couples TRBV7-9 to TRBJ1-6; D is uncertain. In germline, CDR1 is SEHNR, CDR2 FQNEAQ (reference sequence). V shed 5 bases and J shed 0 bases, with 11 bases lying between them. The CDR3 is 16 amino acids. CDR3 in amino acids: CASSQDGSSYNSPLHF. CDR3 bases: TGTGCCAGCAGCCAGGACGGAAGCTCCTATAATTCACCCCTCCACTTT.

The chain recombines TRBV29-1 with TRBJ2-3, with D uncertain. This CDR3 contains 14 residues. Per germline, CDR1 SQVTM and CDR2 ANQGSEA. V was pared by 6 bases and J by 2 bases, with 15 bases between. The CDR3 nucleotides are TGCAGCGTAGACACGAGCTTCTTCACAGATACGCAGTATTTT. It yields the protein CSVDTSFFTDTQYF.

The chain carries TRBV7-9 and TRBJ2-2; D is ambiguous. Trimming cost V 5 bases and J 5 bases, with 12 bases left between them. The CDR3 is made up of 14 amino acids. Germline values: CDR1 SEHNR, CDR2 FQNEAQ (reference sequence). CDR3: CASSPTLGTGELFF. In DNA, the CDR3 is TGTGCCAGCAGCCCTACTCTGGGTACCGGGGAGCTGTTTTTT.

This clone appeared a single time. The chain links TRBV4-3 to TRBJ1-1; TRBD1 agrees at 8 bases. The V segment lost 0 bases and the J segment 7 bases; nucleotides outside the gene matches: 7. The CDR3 extends over 15 amino acids. Germline CDR1 LGHNA, CDR2 YSLEER. CDR3: CASSQDSRGQIEAFF. In nucleotides, the CDR3 is TGCGCCAGCAGCCAAGACTCCAGGGGGCAGATTGAAGCTTTCTTT.

The chain is built from TRBV6-2 or TRBV6-3 and TRBJ1-2; no clear D. The V end was cut by 5 bases, the J end by 7 bases, with 14 bases between. Per germline, CDR1 MNHEY and CDR2 SVGEGT. The CDR3 consists of 13 residues. The CDR3 DNA follows: TGTGCCAGCAGTAAAGGGTCTGTCTCTGGCTACACCTTC. Translating gives CASSKGSVSGYTF.